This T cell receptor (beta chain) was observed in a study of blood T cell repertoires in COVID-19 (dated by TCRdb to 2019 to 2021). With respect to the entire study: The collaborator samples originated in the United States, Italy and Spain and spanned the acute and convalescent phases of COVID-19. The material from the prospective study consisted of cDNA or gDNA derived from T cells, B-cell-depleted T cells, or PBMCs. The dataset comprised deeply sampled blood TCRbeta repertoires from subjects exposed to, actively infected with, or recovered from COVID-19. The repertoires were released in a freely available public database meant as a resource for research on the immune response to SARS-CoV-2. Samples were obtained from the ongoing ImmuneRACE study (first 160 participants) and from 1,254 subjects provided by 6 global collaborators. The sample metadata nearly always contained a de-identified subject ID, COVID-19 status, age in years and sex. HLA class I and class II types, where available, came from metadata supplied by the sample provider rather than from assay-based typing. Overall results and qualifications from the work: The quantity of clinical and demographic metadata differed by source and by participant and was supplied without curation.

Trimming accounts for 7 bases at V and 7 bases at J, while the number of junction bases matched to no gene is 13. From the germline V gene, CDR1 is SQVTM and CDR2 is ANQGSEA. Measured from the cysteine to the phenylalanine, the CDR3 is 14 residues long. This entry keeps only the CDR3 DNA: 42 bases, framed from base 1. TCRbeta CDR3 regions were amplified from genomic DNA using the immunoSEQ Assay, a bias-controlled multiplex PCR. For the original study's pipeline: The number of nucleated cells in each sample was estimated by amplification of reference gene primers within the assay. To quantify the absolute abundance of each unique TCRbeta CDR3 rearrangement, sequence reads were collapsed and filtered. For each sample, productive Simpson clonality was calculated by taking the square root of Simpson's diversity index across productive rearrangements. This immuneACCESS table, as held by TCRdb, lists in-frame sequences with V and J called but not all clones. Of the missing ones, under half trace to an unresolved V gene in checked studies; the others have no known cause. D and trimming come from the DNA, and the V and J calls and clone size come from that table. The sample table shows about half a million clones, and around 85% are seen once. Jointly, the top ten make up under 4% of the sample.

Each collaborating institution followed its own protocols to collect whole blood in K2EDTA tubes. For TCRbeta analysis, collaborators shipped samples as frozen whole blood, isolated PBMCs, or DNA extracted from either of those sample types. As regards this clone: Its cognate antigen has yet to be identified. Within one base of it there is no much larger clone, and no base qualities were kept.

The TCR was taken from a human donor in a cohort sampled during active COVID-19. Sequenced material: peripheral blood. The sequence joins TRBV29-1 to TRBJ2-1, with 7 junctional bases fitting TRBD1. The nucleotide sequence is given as TGCAGCGCACACAGGGGTACAACGGGGAATGAGCAGTTCTTC. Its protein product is CSAHRGTTGNEQFF.